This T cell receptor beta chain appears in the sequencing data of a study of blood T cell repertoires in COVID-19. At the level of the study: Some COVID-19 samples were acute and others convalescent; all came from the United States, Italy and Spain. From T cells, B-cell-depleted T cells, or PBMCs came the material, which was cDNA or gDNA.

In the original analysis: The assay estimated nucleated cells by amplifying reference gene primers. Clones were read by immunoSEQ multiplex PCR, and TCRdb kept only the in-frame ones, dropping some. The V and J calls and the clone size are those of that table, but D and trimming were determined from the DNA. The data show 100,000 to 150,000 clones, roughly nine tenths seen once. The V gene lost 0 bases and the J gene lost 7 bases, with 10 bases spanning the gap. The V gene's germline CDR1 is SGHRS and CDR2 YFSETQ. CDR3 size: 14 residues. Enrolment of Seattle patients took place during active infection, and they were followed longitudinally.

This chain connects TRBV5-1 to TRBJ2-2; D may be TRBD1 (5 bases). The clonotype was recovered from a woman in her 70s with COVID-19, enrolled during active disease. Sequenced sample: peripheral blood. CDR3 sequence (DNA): TGCGCCAGCAGCTTGGAGGGGCCGGGCGGGGAGCTGTTTTTT. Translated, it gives CASSLEGPGGELFF.